This TCR beta chain came from a study of cytomegalovirus exposure and HLA in healthy donors. Study outcomes and limitations: Further analysis, carried out later, found HLA-associated TCR beta chains more clonally expanded than equally common other chains. Analyzed later, most CMV-associated TCR beta chains appeared HLA-restricted.

Looked up from germline, CDR1 is SGDLS and CDR2 is YYNGEE. This CDR3 spans 15 amino acids. Trimming took 1 base from V and 5 from J, leaving 12 bases between them. PCR was performed using 60 Vbeta and 13 Jbeta primers. Assay: immunoSEQ multiplex PCR; the TCRdb copy retains only in-frame clones and omits some. The sample shows about 110,000 clones, more than 75% of them seen only once. This clone appeared once. Its specificity is unknown. The receptor comes from a man aged 35 to 55 in good health and CMV-seronegative. V and J are TRBV9 and TRBJ2-2, with D possibly TRBD2 on 7 matching bases. The sample consisted of PBMCs. CDR3 nucleotides: TGTGCCAGCAGCGTATGGGGGGGCCCGACCGGGGAGCTGTTTTTT. Residues: CASSVWGGPTGELFF.